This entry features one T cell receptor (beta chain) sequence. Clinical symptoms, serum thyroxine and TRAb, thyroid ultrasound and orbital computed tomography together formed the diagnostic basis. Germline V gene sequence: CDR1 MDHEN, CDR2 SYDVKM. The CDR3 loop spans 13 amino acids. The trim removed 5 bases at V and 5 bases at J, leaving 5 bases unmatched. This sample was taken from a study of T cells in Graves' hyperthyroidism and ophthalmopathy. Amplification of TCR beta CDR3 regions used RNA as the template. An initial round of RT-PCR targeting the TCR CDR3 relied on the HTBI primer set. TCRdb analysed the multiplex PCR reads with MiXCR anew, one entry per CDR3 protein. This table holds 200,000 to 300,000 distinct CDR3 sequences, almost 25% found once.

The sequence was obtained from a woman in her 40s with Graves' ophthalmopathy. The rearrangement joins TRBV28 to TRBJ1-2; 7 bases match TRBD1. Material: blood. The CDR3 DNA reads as TGTGCCAGCAGTGCACAGGGGAGGTATGGCTACACCTTC. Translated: CASSAQGRYGYTF.